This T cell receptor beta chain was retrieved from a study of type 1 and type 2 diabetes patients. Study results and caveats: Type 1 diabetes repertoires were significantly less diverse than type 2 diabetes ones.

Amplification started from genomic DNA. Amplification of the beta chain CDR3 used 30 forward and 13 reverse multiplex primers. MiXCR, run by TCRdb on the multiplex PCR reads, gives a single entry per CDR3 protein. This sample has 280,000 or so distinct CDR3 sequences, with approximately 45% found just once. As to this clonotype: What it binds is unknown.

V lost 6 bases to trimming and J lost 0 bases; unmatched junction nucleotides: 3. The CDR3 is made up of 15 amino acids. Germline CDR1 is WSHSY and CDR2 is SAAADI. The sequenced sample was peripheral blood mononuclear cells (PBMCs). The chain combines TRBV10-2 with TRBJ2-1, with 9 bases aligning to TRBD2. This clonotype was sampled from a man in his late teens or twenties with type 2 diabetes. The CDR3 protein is CASRTTSGSYNEQFF. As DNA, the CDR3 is TGCGCCAGCAGAACGACTAGCGGCTCCTACAATGAGCAGTTCTTC.